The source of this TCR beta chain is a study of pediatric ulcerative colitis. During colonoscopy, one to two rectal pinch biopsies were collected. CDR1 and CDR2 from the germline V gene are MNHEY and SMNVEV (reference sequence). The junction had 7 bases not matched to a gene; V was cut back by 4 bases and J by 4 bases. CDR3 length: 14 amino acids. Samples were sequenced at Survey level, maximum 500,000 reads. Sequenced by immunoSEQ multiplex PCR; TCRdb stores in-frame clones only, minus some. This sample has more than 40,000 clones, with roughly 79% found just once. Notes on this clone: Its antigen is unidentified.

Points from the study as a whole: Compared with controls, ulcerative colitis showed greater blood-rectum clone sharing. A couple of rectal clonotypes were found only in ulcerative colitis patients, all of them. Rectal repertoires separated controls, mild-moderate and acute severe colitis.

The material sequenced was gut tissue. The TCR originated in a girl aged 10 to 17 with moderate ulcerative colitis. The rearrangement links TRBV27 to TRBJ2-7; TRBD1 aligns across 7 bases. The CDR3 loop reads CASSYQGVGYEQYF. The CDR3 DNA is TGTGCCAGCAGTTATCAGGGGGTAGGATACGAGCAGTACTTC.